This entry lists 17 T cell receptor beta chains sequenced from one sample in a study of T cell changes during pregnancy in multiple sclerosis. The data were produced by immunoSEQ multiplex PCR, yet TCRdb's version contains in-frame clones alone and is incomplete. The sample lists tens of thousands of clones, about 89% occurring once. The sample in question was peripheral blood, obtained in the second trimester of pregnancy. These receptors originate from a female donor with multiple sclerosis, enrolled in a pregnancy study.

The CDR3 spells CASSIDPTGAGEQYF. CDR3 in DNA: TGTGCCAGTAGTATAGACCCGACAGGGGCCGGCGAGCAGTACTTC. The genes are TRBV19 and TRBJ2-7; 8 bases fit TRBD1. The CDR3 is 15 residues long. CDR1 and CDR2 from the germline V gene are LNHDA and SQIVND (reference sequence). Trimming at V came to 0 bases and at J to 6 bases, leaving 7 bases not matched to a gene.

This chain connects TRBV9 to TRBJ2-2, with 7 nucleotides matching TRBD2. V shed 4 bases and J 1 base; nucleotides not matched to a gene: 7. Per germline, CDR1 SGDLS and CDR2 YYNGEE. There are 16 residues in the CDR3. CDR3 sequence (DNA): TGTGCCAGCAGCTCTCACCAGCGGGGGAACACCGGGGAGCTGTTTTTT. Amino acids: CASSSHQRGNTGELFF.

The DNA for the CDR3 is TGTGCCAGCAGTTTCCAGGGGAGAGGCTACACCTTC. It yields the protein CASSFQGRGYTF. The V call is TRBV28, the J call TRBJ1-2, with a tentative D call TRBD1 (6 bases). Germline CDR1 and CDR2: MDHEN and SYDVKM. V was trimmed by 3 bases and J by 8 bases, leaving 10 bases between them. This CDR3 contains 12 residues.

The rearrangement uses TRBV5-6 and TRBJ2-2; perhaps TRBD2 as D (6 bases). Per the germline V gene, CDR1 is SGHDT and CDR2 is YYEEEE. This CDR3 contains 17 residues. V was clipped by 4 bases and J by 0 bases, with 16 bases between them. The CDR3 DNA reads as TGTGCCAGCAGCCAAGGAGTGTGGGGGGCGAACACCGGGGAGCTGTTTTTT. Translation gives CASSQGVWGANTGELFF.

The V call is TRBV7-3, the J call TRBJ2-7; D is perhaps TRBD2 (6 bases). Per the germline V gene, CDR1 is SGHTA and CDR2 is FQGTGA. The CDR3 contains 17 residues. V lost 4 bases and J lost 4, with 23 bases in between. CDR3 protein: CASSSITARGECYEQYF. In nucleotides, the CDR3 is TGTGCCAGCAGCTCAATAACCGCGCGGGGTGAATGTTACGAGCAGTACTTC.

This rearrangement joins TRBV14 to TRBJ2-3; TRBD2 matches at 10 bases. V dropped 5 bases and J dropped 2; count of bases not matched to a gene: 4. The CDR3 runs 15 residues. Germline V gene data show CDR1 as SGHDN and CDR2 as FVKESK. The CDR3 DNA sequence: TGTGCCAGCAGCTTGACTAGCGGGTACACAGATACGCAGTATTTT. It specifies CASSLTSGYTDTQYF.

The chain is built from TRBV4-1 and TRBJ2-2; D gene ambiguous. Germline CDR1 and CDR2: MGHRA and YSYEKL. Trimming took off 0 bases at V and 2 bases at J, with 7 bases between the two ends. The CDR3 covers 15 residues. CDR3 sequence reads: CASSQEGANTGELFF. CDR3 coding DNA: TGCGCCAGCAGCCAAGAAGGAGCCAACACCGGGGAGCTGTTTTTT.

The chain has TRBV4-3 and TRBJ2-5; 8 positions agree with TRBD2. After removal of 6 bases from V and 5 bases from J, the junction contained 8 bases not matched to a gene. Germline values: CDR1 LGHNA, CDR2 YSLEER. The CDR3 has 14 residues. CDR3 in amino acids: CASSRLAGRETQYF. The CDR3 bases are TGCGCCAGCAGTCGTTTAGCGGGGAGGGAGACCCAGTACTTC.

This chain joins TRBV9 and TRBJ2-3, with a weak D call TRBD2 (6 bases). The CDR3 contains 14 residues. Per the germline V gene, CDR1 is SGDLS and CDR2 is YYNGEE. V lost 2 bases and J lost 5, with 12 bases in between. CDR3 DNA sequence: TGTGCCAGCAGCGTCGGCGGGGTCGAAGATACGCAGTATTTT. Encoded protein: CASSVGGVEDTQYF.

This clone was counted between two and nine times. The rearrangement joins TRBV9 to TRBJ2-7, with 12 bases matching TRBD2. This CDR3 region has 19 residues. The V segment lost 7 bases and the J segment 5 bases; nucleotides outside the gene matches: 22. Germline V gives CDR1 SGDLS, CDR2 YYNGEE. Here the CDR3 DNA reads TGTGCCAGCTCGAAGGCACAGGGGGCAACTAGCGGGGGGTCTGACGAGCAGTACTTC. Translating gives CASSKAQGATSGGSDEQYF.

This chain uses TRBV11-3 with TRBJ1-1; D not resolved. Germline assignment: CDR1 SGHNT and CDR2 YENEEA. Trimming took off 6 bases at V and 6 bases at J, with 11 bases between the two ends. The CDR3 is 12 amino acids. CDR3 sequence (DNA): TGTGCCAGCAGTCGCTATACCCCTGAAGCTTTCTTT. Amino acids: CASSRYTPEAFF.

The CDR3 region has the DNA TGTGCCAGCAGTACTAGCGGGGGGGTCGGTAACAATGAGCAGTTCTTC. Amino acid sequence: CASSTSGGVGNNEQFF. This chain connects TRBV4-2 to TRBJ2-1; TRBD2 matches at 13 bases. V lost 6 bases and J lost 5; bases outside the gene matches: 7. Germline V gives CDR1 LGHNA, CDR2 YNFKEQ. CDR3 length equals 16 residues.

This rearrangement joins TRBV4-3 to TRBJ2-3, with 7 bases aligning to TRBD2. Germline CDR1 and CDR2: LGHNA and YSLEER. This CDR3 is built from 15 residues. Trimming removed 0 bases from V and 3 bases from J; junction bases left unmatched: 3. Written as DNA, the CDR3 is TGCGCCAGCAGCCAAGATCAAGCGGGAACAGATACGCAGTATTTT. Translated, it gives CASSQDQAGTDTQYF.

The chain employs TRBV7-2 and TRBJ1-3, with D perhaps TRBD1 (6 bases). Between the trimmed V and J ends, which lost 5 bases and 0 bases, there was a span of 11 bases. Germline V lookup: CDR1 SGHTA, CDR2 FQGNSA. The CDR3 is 15 residues long. The CDR3 bases are TGTGCCAGCAGCCAAGGGGGGGCCTCTGGAAACACCATATATTTT. Encoded protein: CASSQGGASGNTIYF.

The V and J genes are TRBV19 and TRBJ1-5, with D hard to call. Germline V gene lookup returns CDR1 LNHDA and CDR2 SQIVND (reference sequence). The CDR3 contains 14 residues. Deletions cut 7 bases from V and 0 bases from J, with 10 bases between. CDR3 region: CASKNRNSNQPQHF. The CDR3 DNA sequence: TGTGCCAGTAAGAACAGAAATAGCAATCAGCCCCAGCATTTT. Supplemented by reference TRBV19 and TRBJ1-5, the full variable domain reads DGGITQSPKYLFRKEGQNVTLSCEQNLNHDAMYWYRQDPGQGLRLIYYSQIVNDFQKGDIAEGYSVSREKKESFPLTVTSAQKNPTAFYLCASKNRNSNQPQHFGDGTRLSIL.

J is TRBJ1-2 and V is TRBV18; TRBD1 agrees at 7 bases. From germline, CDR1 is KGHSH and CDR2 LQKENI. The CDR3 extends over 15 amino acids. Losses at the gene ends were 6 bases for V and 4 bases for J; bases not matched to a gene: 11. CDR3 protein: CASSPLEGASYGYTF. CDR3 sequence (DNA): TGTGCCAGCTCGCCTCTCGAGGGGGCTAGCTATGGCTACACCTTC.

The chain links TRBV9 to TRBJ2-5; D unresolved. Germline values: CDR1 SGDLS, CDR2 YYNGEE. Trimming cost V 1 base and J 2 bases, with 3 bases left between them. The CDR3 loop spans 12 amino acids. This CDR3 reads CASSVQQETQYF. CDR3 DNA: TGTGCCAGCAGCGTACAGCAAGAGACCCAGTACTTC.